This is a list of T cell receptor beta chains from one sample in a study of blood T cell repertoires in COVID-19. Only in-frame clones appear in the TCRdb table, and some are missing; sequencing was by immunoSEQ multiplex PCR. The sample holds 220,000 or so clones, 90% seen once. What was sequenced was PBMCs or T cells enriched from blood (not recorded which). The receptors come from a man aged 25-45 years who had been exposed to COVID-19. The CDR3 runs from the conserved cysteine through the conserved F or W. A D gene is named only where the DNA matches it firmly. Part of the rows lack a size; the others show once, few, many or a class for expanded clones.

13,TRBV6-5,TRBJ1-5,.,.,CASSLKERQPQHF,TGTGCCAGCAGCCTCAAAGAGAGGCAGCCCCAGCATTTT
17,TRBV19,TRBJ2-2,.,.,CASTHLISSGSAGELFF,TGTGCCAGTACCCACCTCATCTCCTCCGGGTCGGCCGGGGAGCTGTTTTTT
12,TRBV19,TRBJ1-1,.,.,CASRGQNTEAFF,TGTGCCAGCCGCGGCCAGAACACTGAAGCTTTCTTT
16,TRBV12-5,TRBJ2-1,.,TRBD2,CASGLPERGKWNEQFF,TGTGCTAGTGGTTTGCCTGAGCGGGGGAAGTGGAATGAGCAGTTCTTC
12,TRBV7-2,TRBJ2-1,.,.,CASSFPGSEQFF,TGTGCCAGCAGCTTCCCCGGGAGTGAGCAGTTCTTC
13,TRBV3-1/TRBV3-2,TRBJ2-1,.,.,CASSQGLENEQFF,TGTGCCAGCAGCCAAGGACTCGAGAATGAGCAGTTCTTC
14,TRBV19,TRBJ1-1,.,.,CASRMINRVTEAFF,TGTGCCAGTAGGATGATCAACAGGGTCACTGAAGCTTTCTTT
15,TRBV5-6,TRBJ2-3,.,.,CASSLQGGGTDTQYF,TGTGCCAGCAGCCTTCAAGGGGGAGGCACAGATACGCAGTATTTT
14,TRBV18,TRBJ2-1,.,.,CASSPDSSYNEQFF,TGTGCCAGCTCACCAGACAGTTCCTACAATGAGCAGTTCTTC
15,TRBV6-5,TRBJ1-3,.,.,CASSHRERSGNTIYF,TGTGCCAGCAGCCACAGGGAGCGCTCTGGAAACACCATATATTTT
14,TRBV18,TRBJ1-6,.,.,CASSPPGNNSPLHF,TGTGCCAGCTCACCGCCGGGGAATAATTCACCCCTCCACTTT
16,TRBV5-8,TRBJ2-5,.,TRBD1,CASSLTFGTGQETQYF,TGTGCCAGCAGCTTGACCTTTGGGACAGGTCAAGAGACCCAGTACTTC
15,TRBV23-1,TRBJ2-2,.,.,CASSPPGGHTGELFF,TGCGCCAGCAGTCCCCCGGGGGGCCACACCGGGGAGCTGTTTTTT
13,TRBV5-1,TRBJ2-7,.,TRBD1,CASSAGQGYEQYF,TGCGCCAGCAGCGCCGGACAGGGGTACGAGCAGTACTTC
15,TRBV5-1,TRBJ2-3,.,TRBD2,CASSTSGALTDTQYF,TGCGCCAGCAGCACTAGCGGGGCCCTCACAGATACGCAGTATTTT
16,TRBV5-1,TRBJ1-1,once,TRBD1,CASSPQGQELNTEAFF,TGCGCCAGCAGCCCTCAAGGACAGGAGTTGAACACTGAAGCTTTCTTT
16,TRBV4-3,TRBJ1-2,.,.,CASSHNGGSPNMGYTF,TGCGCCAGCAGCCATAACGGGGGGAGCCCAAACATGGGCTACACCTTC
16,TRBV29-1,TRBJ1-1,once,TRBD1,CSGRGRRGRGNTEAFF,TGCAGCGGACGAGGGCGCAGGGGGCGAGGAAACACTGAAGCTTTCTTT
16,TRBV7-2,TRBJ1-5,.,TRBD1,CASRRLGQGSNQPQHF,TGTGCCAGCAGGAGACTAGGACAGGGCAGCAATCAGCCCCAGCATTTT
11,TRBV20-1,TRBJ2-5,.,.,CSARGSAGQYF,TGCAGTGCTAGAGGTAGCGCTGGCCAGTACTTC
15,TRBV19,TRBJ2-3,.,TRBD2,CASSISGGHTDTQYF,TGTGCCAGTAGTATTAGCGGGGGCCACACAGATACGCAGTATTTT
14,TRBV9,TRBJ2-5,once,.,CASSVAWIAETQYF,TGTGCCAGCAGCGTAGCTTGGATAGCAGAGACCCAGTACTTC
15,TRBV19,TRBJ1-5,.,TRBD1,CASSPEDRANQPQHF,TGTGCCAGTAGTCCCGAGGACAGGGCCAATCAGCCCCAGCATTTT
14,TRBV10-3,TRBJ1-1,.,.,CAITPGVLNTEAFF,TGTGCCATCACCCCAGGGGTATTGAACACTGAAGCTTTCTTT
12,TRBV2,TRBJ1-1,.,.,CASKRGNSEAFF,TGTGCCAGCAAAAGGGGGAACTCTGAAGCTTTCTTT
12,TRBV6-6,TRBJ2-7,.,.,CASSYEGREQYF,TGTGCCAGCAGTTACGAGGGGAGGGAGCAGTACTTC
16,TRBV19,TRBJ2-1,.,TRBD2,CASSIPGGPTSDEQFF,TGTGCCAGTAGTATCCCGGGGGGGCCCACGTCCGATGAGCAGTTCTTC
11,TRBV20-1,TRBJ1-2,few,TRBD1,CSDRQGLGYTF,TGCAGTGACCGACAGGGGCTGGGCTACACCTTC
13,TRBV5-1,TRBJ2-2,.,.,CASSLEGSGELFF,TGCGCCAGCAGTCTCGAGGGATCCGGGGAGCTGTTTTTT
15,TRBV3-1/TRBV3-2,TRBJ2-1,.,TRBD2,CASSQDVAGVGEQFF,TGTGCCAGCAGCCAAGATGTAGCGGGGGTAGGTGAGCAGTTCTTC
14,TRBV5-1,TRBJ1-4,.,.,CASSPWEGGEKLFF,TGCGCCAGCAGCCCGTGGGAGGGTGGTGAAAAACTGTTTTTT
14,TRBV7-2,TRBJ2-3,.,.,CASSARLLGDTQYF,TGTGCCAGCAGCGCGAGGTTGTTGGGAGATACGCAGTATTTT
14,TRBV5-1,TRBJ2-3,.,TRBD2,CASSLGLADDTQYF,TGCGCCAGCAGCCTTGGACTAGCGGATGATACGCAGTATTTT
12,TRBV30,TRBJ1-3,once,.,CAWSFKQNTIYF,TGTGCCTGGAGCTTTAAACAGAACACCATATATTTT
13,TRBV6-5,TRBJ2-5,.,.,CASSRDNQETQYF,TGTGCCAGCAGTAGGGACAACCAAGAGACCCAGTACTTC
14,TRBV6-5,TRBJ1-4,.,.,CASSYGGLREKLFF,TGTGCCAGCAGTTACGGGGGCCTGAGGGAAAAACTGTTTTTT
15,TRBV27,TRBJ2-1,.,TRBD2,CASSAGGSSYNEQFF,TGTGCCAGTAGCGCGGGGGGTAGCTCCTACAATGAGCAGTTCTTC
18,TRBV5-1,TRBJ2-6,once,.,CASREGLGAPSGANVLTF,TGCGCCAGCCGCGAGGGTTTGGGGGCCCCCTCTGGGGCCAACGTCCTGACTTTC
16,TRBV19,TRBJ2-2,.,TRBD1,CASRPRTGPNTGELFF,TGTGCCAGTAGACCCCGGACAGGTCCGAACACCGGGGAGCTGTTTTTT
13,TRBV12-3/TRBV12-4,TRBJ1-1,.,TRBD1,CASSLKGATEAFF,TGTGCCAGCAGTCTTAAGGGGGCAACTGAAGCTTTCTTT
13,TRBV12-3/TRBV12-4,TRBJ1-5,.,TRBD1,CASSLQGGQPQHF,TGTGCCAGCAGTTTACAGGGGGGTCAGCCCCAGCATTTT
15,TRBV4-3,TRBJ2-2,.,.,CASSPAAGAAGELFF,TGCGCCAGCAGCCCTGCCGCGGGGGCGGCCGGGGAGCTGTTTTTT